This record covers a single T cell receptor (beta chain). Its antigen remains unidentified. This record comes from a study of radiation and T cells in renal cell carcinoma. Overall study results and limits: In blood, top tumor clones expanded by 2 weeks, shrinking by 4.

The table came from immunoSEQ multiplex PCR; TCRdb's copy has only in-frame clones and leaves some out. In the table there are some 58,000 clones, around three quarters of which are singletons. Time point specified: blood 2 weeks post-SBRT. Treatment denoted: 15 Gy SBRT to primary tumor, nephrectomy 4 weeks later. Blood was sampled at baseline, 2 weeks and 4 weeks after SBRT. The tumor was a clear cell renal cell carcinoma. Germline V CDR1 and CDR2: SQVTM, ANQGSEA. This CDR3 region has 14 residues. J was trimmed by 8 bases and V by 6 bases; bases with no gene match: 5. The chain links TRBV29-1 to TRBJ2-1; 15 positions match TRBD2. The sample in question was blood, obtained from a patient whose treatment included radiotherapy and nephrectomy. This clonotype was sampled from a man aged 55 to 70 with renal cell carcinoma. DNA for the CDR3: TGCAGCGTGGGGGGACTAGCGGGAGGTCATGAGCAGTTCTTC. It translates to CSVGGLAGGHEQFF.